This TCR beta chain came from a study of T cell repertoires in cytomegalovirus infection. Findings of the study overall: Carriers of CMV plus the relevant HLA were identified by cumulative public TCR beta family frequency. It was HLA-C-restricted CMV-specific TCR beta clonotypes that dominated the response ex vivo.

This clonotype has ten or more counts. The antigen remains undetermined. TCRdb ran MiXCR on the reads and lists one entry per CDR3 protein. The table records under 600,000 distinct CDR3 sequences, more than 15% of them present only once. The CDR3 runs 15 residues. Looked up from germline, CDR1 is SGHVS and CDR2 is FNYEAQ. Trimming left V 7 bases short and J 0 bases short, with 16 bases between. The sequencing sample was made of CD8+ T cells from PBMCs. The clonotype was recovered from a human donor in good health (CMV status not recorded). Some clones in this sample may be carry-over from other donors' samples. This chain joins TRBV7-6 and TRBJ2-7; D might be TRBD1 or TRBD2, each matching 6 bases. CDR3 protein: CASTSTRGASYEQYF. The CDR3, as DNA: TGTGCCAGCACCTCGACAAGGGGGGCCTCCTACGAGCAGTACTTC.